The 14 T cell receptor beta chains presented below share a single source sample, sequenced in a study of neurological immune-mediated disorders. MiXCR, run by TCRdb on the 5' RACE reads, gives a single entry per CDR3 protein. The sample consists of 130,000 or so distinct CDR3 sequences, around 3% of them appearing once. The sample comprised PBMCs. These receptors all come from a woman in her 30s with multiple sclerosis.

This clonotype was detected ten times or more. The chain is built from TRBV20-1 and TRBJ2-7; 10 bases line up with TRBD1. This CDR3 is 13 amino acids long. The germline gives CDR1 DFQATT, CDR2 SNEGSKA (reference sequence). After removal of 6 bases from V and 3 bases from J, the junction contained 5 bases not matched to a gene. The CDR3 DNA follows: TGCAGTGCCGTGGGACAGGGGATCTACGAGCAGTACTTC. Translating it yields CSAVGQGIYEQYF.

This clonotype was counted ten times or more. The genes are TRBV4-3 and TRBJ1-4; D unclear. V was pared by 1 base and J by 6 bases, with 12 bases between. CDR3 length: 15 amino acids. Germline CDR1 LGHNA, CDR2 YSLEER. The CDR3 is CASSQGTARYEKLFF. In DNA form, the CDR3 reads TGCGCCAGCAGCCAAGGGACGGCGCGATATGAAAAACTGTTTTTT.

Ten or more counts support this clonotype. The chain has TRBV24-1 and TRBJ2-3; D is possibly TRBD2 (6 bases). Germline loops: CDR1 KGHDR, CDR2 SFDVKD. The CDR3 is made up of 14 amino acids. V was cut by 5 bases and J by 4 bases, with 12 bases left in between. In DNA form, the CDR3 reads TGTGCCACCAGTGCTGGAGGGGCTGCAGATACGCAGTATTTT. This gives the protein CATSAGGAADTQYF.

This clonotype is a singleton in its sample. This sequence may be a read error, since a much larger clone differs from it by one base. This chain joins TRBV3-1 and TRBJ1-1; D is ambiguous. Germline values: CDR1 LGHDT, CDR2 YNNKEL (reference sequence). The CDR3 has 11 residues. CDR3 loop: CDSSTNTEAFF. The CDR3, as DNA: TGTGACAGCAGCACAAACACTGAAGCTTTCTTT.

This chain connects TRBV2 to TRBJ2-3; maybe TRBD2 (6 bases). V was clipped by 4 bases and J by 2 bases, with 16 bases between them. From germline, CDR1 is SNHLY and CDR2 FYNNEI. The CDR3 loop spans 16 amino acids. The CDR3, as DNA: TGTGCCAGCAGTGCCTACGGACTACCCTCCACAGATACGCAGTATTTT. Translated, it gives CASSAYGLPSTDTQYF.

The table lists this clonotype with a few counts. This chain uses TRBV18 with TRBJ2-3; 14 positions match TRBD2. V trimming: 6 bases; J trimming: 1 base; junction bases outside the gene matches: 3. The CDR3 spans 16 residues. Looked up from germline, CDR1 is KGHSH and CDR2 is LQKENI. For the CDR3, the DNA is TGTGCCAGCTCGGGACTAGCGGGGGATCGCACAGATACGCAGTATTTT. Translated: CASSGLAGDRTDTQYF.

The table lists this clonotype with many counts. The J gene is TRBJ2-7, the V gene TRBV4-2, with TRBD2 identical over 13 bases. The germline V gene encodes CDR1 LGHNA and CDR2 YNFKEQ. With V trimmed by 1 base and J by 6 bases, 6 bases remained unmatched. The CDR3 is 16 amino acids. DNA of the CDR3: TGTGCCAGCAGCCAAGTTATCGGGACTAGCGGGGCCGAGCAGTACTTC. The encoded protein is CASSQVIGTSGAEQYF.

This clonotype was recorded at least ten times. CDR3 loop: CASSLTGVSTDTQYF. In DNA, the CDR3 is TGTGCCAGCAGTTTGACAGGGGTTAGCACAGATACGCAGTATTTT. V gene TRBV7-7 combines with J gene TRBJ2-3; 8 bases line up with TRBD1. This CDR3 comprises 15 residues. Germline values: CDR1 SSHAT, CDR2 FNYEAQ (reference sequence). The V gene end was trimmed by 6 bases and the J gene end by 0 bases; junction bases not matched to a gene: 5.

This clonotype was observed at least ten times. The rearrangement links TRBV12-3 or TRBV12-4 to TRBJ1-2; 11 nucleotides align to TRBD1. There are 16 residues in the CDR3. With 4 bases clipped from V and 3 bases from J, the junction kept 7 bases outside the gene matches. CDR3 in DNA: TGTGCCAGCAGTTGGGACAGGGGGTTGCGAGACTATGGCTACACCTTC. Amino acid sequence: CASSWDRGLRDYGYTF.

Many counts were recorded for this clonotype. The chain carries TRBV30 and TRBJ2-3; D is undetermined. Germline CDR1 reads GTSNPN; CDR2 reads SVGIG (reference sequence). The ends were cut back, 1 base at V and 2 bases at J, with 13 bases in the middle. The CDR3 totals 15 residues. The CDR3 is CAWSGPSFTTDTQYF. Here the CDR3 DNA reads TGTGCCTGGAGTGGGCCTTCTTTCACCACAGATACGCAGTATTTT.

This clonotype showed up many times. The CDR3, as DNA: TGTGCCTGGGACGGAGGGGTCCGTCCCGAAGCTTTCTTT. Its protein product is CAWDGGVRPEAFF. The chain combines TRBV30 with TRBJ1-1, with D possibly TRBD1 on 5 matching bases. CDR1 is GTSNPN, CDR2 SVGIG, per germline (reference sequence). Trimming cost V 5 bases and J 8 bases, with 18 bases left between them. CDR3 length: 13 residues.

This clonotype was found many times. The rearrangement links TRBV6-4 to TRBJ2-2, with D tentatively TRBD2 (5 bases). Germline lookup yields CDR1 MRHNA and CDR2 SNTAGT. V was clipped by 3 bases and J by 6 bases, with 20 bases between them. This CDR3 is 17 amino acids long. The CDR3 spells CASSELSGERVAGELFF. CDR3 sequence (DNA): TGTGCCAGCAGTGAACTTTCAGGAGAGAGGGTGGCCGGGGAGCTGTTTTTT.

The sample holds many counts of this clonotype. The chain employs TRBV7-7 and TRBJ2-3; D perhaps matches TRBD1 (5 bases). The CDR3 covers 18 residues. Germline loops: CDR1 SSHAT, CDR2 FNYEAQ (reference sequence). V lost 5 bases to trimming and J lost 0 bases, with 21 bases between them. The CDR3 nucleotides are TGTGCCAGCAGCAAAGCCATAACAGGCGCATCAAGCACAGATACGCAGTATTTT. Its translation: CASSKAITGASSTDTQYF.

In this sample, this clonotype turned up a few times. The CDR3 spells CASSQVLSQGASNTEAFF. The CDR3 nucleotides read TGTGCCAGCAGCCAAGTACTGTCACAGGGGGCGTCGAACACTGAAGCTTTCTTT. This chain connects TRBV4-2 to TRBJ1-1; TRBD1 aligns across 9 bases. The V gene's germline CDR1 is LGHNA and CDR2 YNFKEQ. The V segment lost 1 base and the J segment 1 base; nucleotides outside the gene matches: 10. The CDR3 extends over 18 amino acids.